One T cell receptor (beta chain) is described in this entry. The sample belongs to a study of blood T cell repertoires in COVID-19. Study-wide context: Acute-phase and convalescent COVID-19 samples originated in the United States, Italy and Spain. In each case, the material was cDNA or gDNA derived from T cells, B-cell-depleted T cells, or PBMCs.

Under the authors' procedure: From reference gene primer amplification, estimates of nucleated cell counts were derived. The assay was immunoSEQ multiplex PCR, and TCRdb's table has in-frame clones only and misses some. That table supplies the V and J calls and clone size; D and trimming were determined from the DNA. The repertoire holds 150,000 or so clones, with 80% to 90% as singletons. Seattle patient enrollment occurred during active infection, with longitudinal follow-up thereafter. The receptor comes from a man aged 18 to 29 with COVID-19, enrolled during active disease. Sequencing was performed on peripheral blood.

The CDR3 bases are TGTGCCAGTAGTAATACAGGGGGTGGAGTCGGGGAGCTGTTTTTT. It codes for CASSNTGGGVGELFF. The genes are TRBV19 and TRBJ2-2, with TRBD1 identical over 8 bases. Germline CDR1 reads LNHDA; CDR2 reads SQIVND (reference sequence). Germline trimming cut 4 bases from V and 7 bases from J; bases unmatched to any gene: 8. The CDR3 is 15 amino acids.